The 28 T cell receptor beta chains given below trace back to one sample, sequenced in a study of blood T cell repertoires in COVID-19. The protocol was immunoSEQ multiplex PCR, while the TCRdb copy is restricted to in-frame clones and leaves out a portion. In the table there are about 350,000 clones, more than 70% of which are singletons. Sequenced: peripheral blood. The receptor source for this set is a woman in her fifties or sixties with COVID-19, enrolled during active disease.

V is TRBV24-1 and J is TRBJ2-2; 8 bases are a match to TRBD1. With V trimmed by 7 bases and J by 4 bases, 4 bases remained unmatched. The germline V gene has CDR1 KGHDR and CDR2 SFDVKD. This CDR3 has 14 amino acids. CDR3 region: CATRPTGATGELFF. Here the CDR3 DNA reads TGTGCCACCAGGCCGACAGGGGCCACCGGGGAGCTGTTTTTT.

The V and J genes are TRBV7-2 and TRBJ1-2; unclear D gene. CDR1 and CDR2 (germline): SGHTA, FQGNSA. The CDR3 contains 13 residues. V was pared by 4 bases and J by 1 base, with 7 bases between. CDR3 DNA sequence: TGTGCCAGCAGCTCAGGTGTTAACTATGGCTACACCTTC. Protein product: CASSSGVNYGYTF.

The V call is TRBV5-6, the J call TRBJ2-7; D is possibly TRBD2 (6 bases). Trimming shortened V by 1 base and J by 4 bases, and 9 bases separated the two germline ends. This CDR3 comprises 13 residues. Germline V gene data show CDR1 as SGHDT and CDR2 as YYEEEE. The CDR3 region has the DNA TGTGCCAGCAGCTTGCTTCTAGCGTACGAGCAGTACTTC. Translating gives CASSLLLAYEQYF.

The rearrangement links TRBV10-3 to TRBJ1-2; D possibly corresponds to TRBD1 (6 bases). This CDR3 contains 17 residues. V lost 2 bases and J 8 bases, leaving 24 bases between the germline ends. Germline CDR1 ENHRY, CDR2 SYGVKD. The chain's CDR3 is CAISERGTRQSDQGYTF. The CDR3 DNA is TGTGCCATCAGTGAGAGGGGGACGAGGCAATCGGATCAGGGCTACACCTTC.

This clone was counted only a few times. The J gene is TRBJ2-2, the V gene TRBV11-3; D remains ambiguous. Germline V gene sequence: CDR1 SGHNT, CDR2 YENEEA. The CDR3 consists of 13 residues. With 4 bases removed from V and 5 bases from J, the gap between germline ends came to 8 bases. The CDR3 protein is CASSSSWTGELFF. CDR3 in DNA: TGTGCCAGCAGCTCTAGTTGGACCGGGGAGCTGTTTTTT.

This chain links TRBV21-1 with TRBJ1-1; no check of the table's D call, TRBD1, against the DNA was made. TRBV21-1 is assigned pseudogene status. This CDR3 region has 15 residues. Written as DNA, the CDR3 is TGTGCCAGTCTTATAGGGGGACAGATGAACACTGAAGCTTTCTTT. This sequence encodes CASLIGGQMNTEAFF.

This clone was recorded only once. The gene calls are TRBV18 and TRBJ2-3; D possibly corresponds to TRBD2 (5 bases). The CDR3 is made up of 16 amino acids. Germline V CDR1 and CDR2: KGHSH, LQKENI. The V and J ends lost 2 bases and 3 bases respectively, with 15 bases between them. The CDR3 protein is CASSPRVAEVTDTQYF. The CDR3 DNA is TGTGCCAGCTCACCAAGGGTTGCGGAGGTAACAGATACGCAGTATTTT.

The gene calls are TRBV7-9 and TRBJ1-1; TRBD1 aligns across 8 bases. The V segment lost 5 bases and the J segment 10 bases; nucleotides outside the gene matches: 6. Germline values: CDR1 SEHNR, CDR2 FQNEAQ (reference sequence). The length of the CDR3 is 12 residues. CDR3 region: CASSPGQGRAFF. The CDR3 nucleotides read TGTGCCAGCAGCCCCGGACAGGGTCGAGCTTTCTTT.

The table lists this clone with a count of one. This CDR3 is CASRGAGRIYNEQFF. In nucleotides, the CDR3 is TGTGCCAGCAGGGGGGCGGGCCGCATCTACAATGAGCAGTTCTTC. V gene TRBV28 combines with J gene TRBJ2-1; D might be TRBD1 (6 bases). CDR1 MDHEN and CDR2 SYDVKM come from the germline V gene. V lost 6 bases and J 3 bases, leaving 15 bases between the germline ends. CDR3 length: 15 residues.

The CDR3 DNA sequence: TGTGCCAGCAGCATCAGTCGGGGGACCGGGGCCAACGTCCTGACTTTC. It encodes CASSISRGTGANVLTF. This chain connects TRBV2 to TRBJ2-6; D perhaps matches TRBD2 (6 bases). V was cut by 6 bases and J by 4 bases, with 16 bases left in between. Germline assignment: CDR1 SNHLY and CDR2 FYNNEI. The CDR3 runs to 16 residues.

This clone showed up just once. The chain has TRBV5-4 and TRBJ2-2, with 7 bases identical to TRBD2. Germline values: CDR1 SGHNT, CDR2 YYREEE (reference sequence). V dropped 6 bases and J dropped 1; count of bases not matched to a gene: 9. The CDR3 is 16 residues long. The CDR3 here is CASNLKASGNTGELFF. CDR3 in DNA: TGTGCCAGCAACCTTAAGGCTAGCGGGAACACCGGGGAGCTGTTTTTT.

This clone occurred a few times. This chain connects TRBV4-1 to TRBJ1-1; possible D gene TRBD1, 6 bases. The CDR3 runs to 14 residues. Per the germline V gene, CDR1 is MGHRA and CDR2 is YSYEKL. V was shortened by 1 base and J by 4 bases, with 10 bases between the two germline ends. In DNA, the CDR3 is TGCGCCAGCAGCCAAGCAGGGGTGGGCACTGAAGCTTTCTTT. It encodes CASSQAGVGTEAFF.

This chain uses TRBV11-3 with TRBJ1-5; D may be TRBD1 (6 bases). The germline V gene encodes CDR1 SGHNT and CDR2 YENEEA. With 8 bases removed from V and 10 bases from J, the gap between germline ends came to 21 bases. The CDR3 sequence is 14 residues long. The CDR3 protein is CASGGATGTSPQHF. The CDR3 nucleotides are TGTGCCAGCGGGGGGGCCACAGGGACCTCTCCCCAGCATTTT.

This chain connects TRBV10-3 to TRBJ2-7; 7 nucleotides line up with TRBD1. Germline V gene sequence: CDR1 ENHRY, CDR2 SYGVKD. V lost 2 bases and J lost 4; bases outside the gene matches: 8. The CDR3 is 15 amino acids. CDR3 in amino acids: CAISESAGGRYEQYF. Here the CDR3 DNA reads TGTGCCATCAGTGAGAGTGCAGGGGGTCGGTACGAGCAGTACTTC.

The genes are TRBV4-1 and TRBJ1-4; TRBD1 matches at 8 bases. Trimming took 4 bases from V and 8 from J; bases not matched to a gene: 9. Germline CDR1 MGHRA, CDR2 YSYEKL. The CDR3 loop spans 15 amino acids. CDR3 residues: CASSPPGGRSEKLFF. CDR3 in DNA: TGCGCCAGCAGCCCCCCAGGGGGCAGGAGCGAAAAACTGTTTTTT.

V gene TRBV2 combines with J gene TRBJ2-5; D perhaps matches TRBD1 (6 bases). The germline CDR1 and CDR2 sequences are SNHLY and FYNNEI. Trimming took 3 bases from V and 3 from J, leaving 8 bases between them. CDR3 length equals 13 residues. Here the CDR3 DNA reads TGTGCCAGCAGTGATTCAGGGGAAGAGACCCAGTACTTC. Protein product: CASSDSGEETQYF.

This clone has a single count. The V and J genes are TRBV12-3 or TRBV12-4 and TRBJ1-2; tentative D call: TRBD1 (5 bases). The ends were cut back, 10 bases at V and 4 bases at J, with 16 bases in the middle. This CDR3 has 13 residues. CDR3 protein: CATNTGTAYGYTF. The CDR3 DNA sequence: TGTGCCACTAACACCGGGACTGCCTATGGCTACACCTTC.

This clone was found once. The chain couples TRBV18 to TRBJ2-3; tentative D call: TRBD1 (6 bases). Germline CDR1 is KGHSH and CDR2 is LQKENI. The CDR3 runs to 14 residues. V lost 6 bases and J lost 0, with 10 bases in between. The CDR3 DNA sequence: TGTGCCAGCTCTCGGACAGTTAGCACAGATACGCAGTATTTT. It specifies CASSRTVSTDTQYF.

The chain combines TRBV2 with TRBJ2-7; no definite D call. Germline-derived CDR1 and CDR2 are SNHLY and FYNNEI. The CDR3 sequence is 15 residues long. The germline V and J ends were trimmed by 2 bases and 2 bases, with 13 bases remaining between them. Written as DNA, the CDR3 is TGTGCCAGCAGTGAAAAAGCGTTTCTGACCTACGAGCAGTACTTC. This encodes CASSEKAFLTYEQYF.

The rearrangement uses TRBV24-1 and TRBJ2-2, with D perhaps TRBD1 (6 bases). V shed 4 bases and J shed 0 bases, with 11 bases lying between them. The CDR3 length is 16 residues. Germline CDR1 and CDR2: KGHDR and SFDVKD. CDR3 sequence (DNA): TGTGCCACCAGTGACTCCGGGACACCGAACACCGGGGAGCTGTTTTTT. Encoded protein: CATSDSGTPNTGELFF.

The J gene is TRBJ1-1, the V gene TRBV19, with 8 bases matching TRBD1. The CDR3 spans 17 residues. V dropped 6 bases and J dropped 1; count of bases not matched to a gene: 13. Germline V gene lookup returns CDR1 LNHDA and CDR2 SQIVND (reference sequence). The CDR3 DNA follows: TGTGCCAGTAGGACAATAAGGACAGGGATAGGGAACACTGAAGCTTTCTTT. This sequence encodes CASRTIRTGIGNTEAFF.

This clone was seen just once. This chain connects TRBV7-9 to TRBJ2-7; 7 bases are a match to TRBD1. The V segment lost 0 bases and the J segment 5 bases; nucleotides outside the gene matches: 10. The CDR3 extends over 16 amino acids. The germline gives CDR1 SEHNR, CDR2 FQNEAQ (reference sequence). DNA of the CDR3: TGTGCCAGCAGCTTAGCGTATGGACAGGAGAACGACGAGCAGTACTTC. Its translation: CASSLAYGQENDEQYF.

With regard to this clone: The junction and the germline gene differ at one end; a read error may be behind it. The chain has TRBV10-1 and TRBJ2-7; D may be TRBD1 (5 bases). CDR1 WNHNN and CDR2 SYGVQD come from the germline V gene (reference sequence). CDR3 length: 20 residues. The CDR3 spells CASDNHSTDLGAEVSSEQYF. For the CDR3, the DNA is TGCGCCAGCGACAACCATTCTACGGACCTTGGGGCCGAAGTCTCCTCCGAGCAGTACTTC.

The V gene is TRBV28, the J gene TRBJ2-7, with 7 bases aligning to TRBD1. Germline assignment: CDR1 MDHEN and CDR2 SYDVKM. The junction had 12 bases not matched to a gene; V was cut back by 7 bases and J by 3 bases. This CDR3 has 15 amino acids. CDR3 sequence (DNA): TGTGCCAGCACCCCTAGGACAGGAAATAACTACGAGCAGTACTTC. Protein: CASTPRTGNNYEQYF.

The J gene is TRBJ1-2, the V gene TRBV5-4; tentatively, D is TRBD1 (5 bases). V shed 4 bases and J shed 6 bases, with 16 bases lying between them. CDR3 length: 14 residues. The germline V gene has CDR1 SGHNT and CDR2 YYREEE (reference sequence). CDR3 sequence reads: CASSRGGLSHGYTF. The CDR3 coding sequence is TGTGCCAGCAGCCGGGGGGGTCTGTCTCATGGCTACACCTTC.

The V and J genes are TRBV6-5 and TRBJ2-1; D possibly corresponds to TRBD2 (5 bases). Trimming left V 6 bases short and J 6 bases short, with 18 bases between. Germline V gene data show CDR1 as MNHEY and CDR2 as SVGAGI. The CDR3 runs to 15 residues. CDR3 region: CASSQTRGFRNEQFF. The DNA for the CDR3 is TGTGCCAGCAGCCAAACCCGGGGTTTCCGCAATGAGCAGTTCTTC.

V usage is TRBV4-1 and J usage is TRBJ2-2; TRBD1 is a possible D gene (5 bases). V was trimmed by 1 base and J by 5 bases, leaving 17 bases between them. Germline lookup yields CDR1 MGHRA and CDR2 YSYEKL. The CDR3 sequence is 17 residues long. The CDR3 region has the DNA TGCGCCAGCAGCCAAGCCGATCTAGGGGCGCGGACCGGGGAGCTGTTTTTT. This codes for CASSQADLGARTGELFF.

The V call is TRBV5-5, the J call TRBJ1-5; D remains ambiguous. V shed 1 base and J shed 8 bases, with 10 bases lying between them. The CDR3 runs 13 residues. Germline V lookup: CDR1 SGHKS, CDR2 YYEKEE (reference sequence). CDR3 in DNA: TGTGCCAGCAGCTTGCCGGCCGGAGAGCCCCAGCATTTT. Translated, it gives CASSLPAGEPQHF.